This TCR beta chain was identified during a study of vaccination and CD4 T cells after COVID-19. Per germline, CDR1 MGHRA and CDR2 YSYEKL. V dropped 1 base and J dropped 0 bases, with 7 bases sitting between them. This CDR3 has 15 residues. At the Johns Hopkins FTIC core, DNA taken from cultured CD4+ T cells was sequenced by way of the Oncomine TCR Beta short-read assay. TCRdb re-called the PCR reads through MiXCR, storing one row per CDR3 protein. The sample has some 10,000 distinct CDR3 sequences, roughly 28% seen once. A word on this clonotype: Its antigen is undetermined.

Treatment in this sample: roughly ten-day PBMC culture with coronavirus spike peptide pools or control peptides (ViraFEST assay). The TCR originated in a human donor who had recovered from COVID-19. The genes are TRBV4-1 and TRBJ1-5; D is undetermined. The specimen sequenced was CD4+ T cells from blood, cultured in vitro. Here the CDR3 reads CASSQGTDSNQPQHF. CDR3 coding DNA: TGCGCCAGCAGCCAAGGGACTGATAGCAATCAGCCCCAGCATTTT.